This T cell receptor (beta chain) was identified during a study of blood T cell repertoires in COVID-19. Method: immunoSEQ multiplex PCR; TCRdb's copy keeps in-frame clones and lacks some. The table records fewer than 200,000 clones, around 83% of them present only once. Germline trimming cut 0 bases from V and 7 bases from J; bases unmatched to any gene: 13. In germline, CDR1 is SGHRS, CDR2 YFSETQ. The CDR3 extends over 17 amino acids. The V call is TRBV5-1, the J call TRBJ2-5; 9 positions agree with TRBD2. The sequence was collected from a man aged 35 to 55 with acute or convalescent COVID-19. The sequenced sample was peripheral blood. The CDR3 DNA sequence: TGCGCCAGCAGCTTGGCCGGATTGACTAGCGGCCCCCGGACCCAGTACTTC. Translation: CASSLAGLTSGPRTQYF. The whole variable domain, remainder taken from reference TRBV5-1 and TRBJ2-5, is KAGVTQTPRYLIKTRGQQVTLSCSPISGHRSVSWYQQTPGQGLQFLFEYFSETQRNKGNFPGRFSGRQFSNSRSEMNVSTLELGDSALYLCASSLAGLTSGPRTQYFGPGTRLLVL.